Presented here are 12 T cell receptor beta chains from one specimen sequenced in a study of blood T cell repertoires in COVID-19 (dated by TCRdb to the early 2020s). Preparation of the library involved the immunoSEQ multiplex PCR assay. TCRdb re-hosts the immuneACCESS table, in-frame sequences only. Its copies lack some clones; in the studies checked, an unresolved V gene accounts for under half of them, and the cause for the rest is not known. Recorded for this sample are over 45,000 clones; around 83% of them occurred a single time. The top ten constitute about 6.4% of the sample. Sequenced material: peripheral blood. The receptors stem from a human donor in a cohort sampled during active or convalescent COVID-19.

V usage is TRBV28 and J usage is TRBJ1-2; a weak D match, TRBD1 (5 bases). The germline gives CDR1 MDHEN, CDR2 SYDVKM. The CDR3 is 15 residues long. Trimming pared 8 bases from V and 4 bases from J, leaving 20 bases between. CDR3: CASSSPGGGGYGYTF. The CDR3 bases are TGTGCCAGCTCCTCCCCCGGCGGGGGGGGCTATGGCTACACCTTC.

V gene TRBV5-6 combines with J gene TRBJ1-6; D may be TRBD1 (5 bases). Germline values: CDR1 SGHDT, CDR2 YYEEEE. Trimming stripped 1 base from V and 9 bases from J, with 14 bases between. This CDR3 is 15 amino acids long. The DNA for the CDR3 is TGTGCCAGCAGCTTGAGGGGACTGCCCGCTTCACCCCTCCACTTT. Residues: CASSLRGLPASPLHF. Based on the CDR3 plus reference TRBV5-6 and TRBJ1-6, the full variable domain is DAGVTQSPTHLIKTRGQQVTLRCSPKSGHDTVSWYQQALGQGPQFIFQYYEEEERQRGNFPDRFSGHQFPNYSSELNVNALLLGDSALYLCASSLRGLPASPLHFGNGTRLTVT.

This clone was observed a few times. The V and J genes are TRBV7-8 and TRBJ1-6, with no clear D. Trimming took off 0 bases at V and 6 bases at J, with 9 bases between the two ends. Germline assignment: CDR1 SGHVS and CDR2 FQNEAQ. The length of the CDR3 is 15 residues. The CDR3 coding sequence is TGTGCCAGCAGCTTAGCGCAGGTCTCTAATTCACCCCTCCACTTT. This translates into CASSLAQVSNSPLHF.

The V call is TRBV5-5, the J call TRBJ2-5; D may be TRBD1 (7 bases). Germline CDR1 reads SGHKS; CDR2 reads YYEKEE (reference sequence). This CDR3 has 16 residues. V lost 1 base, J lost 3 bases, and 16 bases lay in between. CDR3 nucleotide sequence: TGTGCCAGCAGCTTGTCTTGGAGGGGGCAAGAAGAGACCCAGTACTTC. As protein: CASSLSWRGQEETQYF.

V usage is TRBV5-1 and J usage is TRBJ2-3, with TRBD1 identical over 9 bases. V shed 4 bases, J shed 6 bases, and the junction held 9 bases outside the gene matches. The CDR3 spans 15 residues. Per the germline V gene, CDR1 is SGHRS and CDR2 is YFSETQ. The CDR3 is CASSQAGTGFDTQYF. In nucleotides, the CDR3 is TGCGCCAGCAGCCAAGCCGGGACAGGGTTCGATACGCAGTATTTT.

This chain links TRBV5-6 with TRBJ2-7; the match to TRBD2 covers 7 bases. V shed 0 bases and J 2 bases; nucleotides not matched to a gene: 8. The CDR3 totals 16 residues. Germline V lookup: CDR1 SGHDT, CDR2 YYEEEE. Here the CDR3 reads CASSLAVGLVTYEQYF. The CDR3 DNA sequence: TGTGCCAGCAGCTTGGCAGTCGGACTAGTTACCTACGAGCAGTACTTC.

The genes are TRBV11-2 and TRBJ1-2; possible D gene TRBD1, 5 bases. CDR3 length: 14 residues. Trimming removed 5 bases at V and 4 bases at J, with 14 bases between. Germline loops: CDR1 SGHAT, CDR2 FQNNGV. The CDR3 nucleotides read TGTGCCAGCAGCCCCGGGAGGGGAGGCTATGGCTACACCTTC. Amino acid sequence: CASSPGRGGYGYTF.

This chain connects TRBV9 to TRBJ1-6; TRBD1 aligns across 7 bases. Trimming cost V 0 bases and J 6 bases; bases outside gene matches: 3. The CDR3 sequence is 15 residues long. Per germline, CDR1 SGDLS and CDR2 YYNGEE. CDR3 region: CASSVEQGINSPLHF. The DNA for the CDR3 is TGTGCCAGCAGCGTAGAACAGGGGATTAATTCACCCCTCCACTTT.

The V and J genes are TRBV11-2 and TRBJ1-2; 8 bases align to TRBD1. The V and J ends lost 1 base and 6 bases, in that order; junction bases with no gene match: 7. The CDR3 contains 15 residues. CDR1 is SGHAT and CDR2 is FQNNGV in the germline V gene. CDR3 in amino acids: CASSLGGRGQDGYTF. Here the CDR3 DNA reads TGTGCCAGCAGCTTAGGGGGCAGGGGGCAGGATGGCTACACCTTC.

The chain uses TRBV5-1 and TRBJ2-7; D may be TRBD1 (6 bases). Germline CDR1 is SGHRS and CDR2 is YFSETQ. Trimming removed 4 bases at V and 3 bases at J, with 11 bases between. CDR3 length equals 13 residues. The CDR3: CASSPTGNYEQYF. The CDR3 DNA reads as TGCGCCAGCAGCCCTACAGGGAACTACGAGCAGTACTTC. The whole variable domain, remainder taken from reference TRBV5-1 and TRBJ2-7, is KAGVTQTPRYLIKTRGQQVTLSCSPISGHRSVSWYQQTPGQGLQFLFEYFSETQRNKGNFPGRFSGRQFSNSRSEMNVSTLELGDSALYLCASSPTGNYEQYFGPGTRLTVT.

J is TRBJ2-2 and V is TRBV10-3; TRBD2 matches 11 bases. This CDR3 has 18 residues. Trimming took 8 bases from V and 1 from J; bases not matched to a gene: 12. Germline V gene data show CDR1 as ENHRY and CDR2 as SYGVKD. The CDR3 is CAIGIGLAGGKNTGELFF. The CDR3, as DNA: TGTGCCATCGGAATTGGGCTAGCGGGGGGAAAGAACACCGGGGAGCTGTTTTTT.

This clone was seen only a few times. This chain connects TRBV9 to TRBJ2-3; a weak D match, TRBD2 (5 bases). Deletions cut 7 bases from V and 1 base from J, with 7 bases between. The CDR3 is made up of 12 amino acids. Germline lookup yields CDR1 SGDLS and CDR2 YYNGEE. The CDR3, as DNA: TGTGCCAGCGCGGGTGGCACAGATACGCAGTATTTT. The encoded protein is CASAGGTDTQYF.